The 16 T cell receptor beta chains below were found in one sample sequenced in a study of beta chain features in type 1 diabetes. Their antigen targets remain unknown. Whole-study results and caveats: Type 1 diabetes patients showed a moderate but significant shortening of TCRB CDR3s in all four CD4+ subsets.

Sequencing targeted expressed TCRB transcripts, as all isolated RNA had been reverse transcribed. Measured with immunoSEQ multiplex PCR; TCRdb has only the in-frame clones, and not every one. The sample carries hundreds of thousands of clones, roughly 13% recorded once. Specimen: naive CD4+ T cells from blood. Every receptor here comes from a man aged 18-30 years with type 1 diabetes.

This clone was seen only a few times. In nucleotides, the CDR3 is TGTGCCAGCAGTCGTAGGGGGGGCGGAGTAGAGACCCAGTACTTC. It specifies CASSRRGGGVETQYF. V is TRBV2 and J is TRBJ2-5; possibly TRBD2 for D (7 bases). The CDR3 has 15 amino acids. Between the trimmed V and J ends, which lost 5 bases and 4 bases, there was a span of 17 bases. Looked up from germline, CDR1 is SNHLY and CDR2 is FYNNEI.

This clone appeared many times. This chain connects TRBV13 to TRBJ1-6; D is perhaps TRBD1 (5 bases). Trimming pared 4 bases from V and 8 bases from J, leaving 18 bases between. The germline CDR1 and CDR2 sequences are PRHDT and FYEKMQ (reference sequence). The CDR3 totals 16 residues. For the CDR3, the DNA is TGTGCCAGCAGCTCCGAGGGGTCGTTACCATATTCACCCCTCCACTTT. As protein: CASSSEGSLPYSPLHF.

CDR3 region: CASSTVGVSYGYTF. CDR3 DNA: TGTGCCAGCAGTACTGTAGGAGTGAGCTATGGCTACACCTTC. The chain couples TRBV28 to TRBJ1-2; the D is unclear. The CDR3 contains 14 residues. CDR1 and CDR2 from the germline V gene are MDHEN and SYDVKM. Between the trimmed V and J ends, which lost 5 bases and 4 bases, there was a span of 14 bases.

This chain uses TRBV7-6 with TRBJ1-5; no firm D call. With 1 base removed from V and 4 bases from J, the gap between germline ends came to 14 bases. This CDR3 comprises 16 residues. Germline CDR1 is SGHVS and CDR2 is FNYEAQ. The CDR3 region is CASSLVSGSINQPQHF. CDR3 nucleotide sequence: TGTGCCAGCAGCTTAGTGTCGGGCAGTATTAATCAGCCCCAGCATTTT.

The chain is built from TRBV7-7 and TRBJ2-1; D may be TRBD1 (6 bases). Germline-derived CDR1 and CDR2 are SSHAT and FNYEAQ (reference sequence). This CDR3 region has 15 residues. V gave up 2 bases and J gave up 3 bases, with 11 bases separating them. CDR3 nucleotides: TGTGCCAGCAGCTTAAACAGGGACATCTACAATGAGCAGTTCTTC. Translated, it gives CASSLNRDIYNEQFF.

This clone was counted only a few times. J is TRBJ1-3 and V is TRBV28; D not resolved. Deletions cut 2 bases from V and 0 bases from J, with 8 bases between. The CDR3 spans 15 residues. Germline CDR1 and CDR2: MDHEN and SYDVKM. The CDR3 nucleotides read TGTGCCAGCAGTTTAGAGGCGAGCTCTGGAAACACCATATATTTT. This sequence encodes CASSLEASSGNTIYF. Combining the CDR3 with reference TRBV28 and TRBJ1-3 gives the whole variable domain DVKVTQSSRYLVKRTGEKVFLECVQDMDHENMFWYRQDPGLGLRLIYFSYDVKMKEKGDIPEGYSVSREKKERFSLILESASTNQTSMYLCASSLEASSGNTIYFGEGSWLTVV.

Points on this clone: This specimen includes other DNA sequences encoding the same CDR3. This chain uses TRBV7-9 with TRBJ1-1; D call uncertain. This CDR3 contains 13 residues. The germline V gene has CDR1 SEHNR and CDR2 FQNEAQ (reference sequence). Trimming removed 1 base at V and 1 base at J, with 4 bases between. The CDR3 sequence is CASSLGENTEAFF. DNA for the CDR3: TGTGCCAGCAGCTTAGGTGAGAACACTGAAGCTTTCTTT.

The rearrangement uses TRBV15 and TRBJ1-1; a possible D gene is TRBD1 (6 bases). This CDR3 has 14 residues. The V end lost 0 bases, the J end lost 5 bases, and 10 bases lay between the germline ends. Germline CDR1 LNHNV, CDR2 YYDKDF (reference sequence). The CDR3 loop is CATSRDQGTTEAFF. The CDR3 nucleotides are TGTGCCACCAGCAGAGATCAGGGGACAACTGAAGCTTTCTTT.

The genes are TRBV9 and TRBJ2-3, with 15 bases lining up with TRBD2. V lost 2 bases, J lost 0 bases, and 10 bases stayed unmatched. The CDR3 extends over 20 amino acids. In germline, CDR1 is SGDLS, CDR2 YYNGEE. CDR3 in DNA: TGTGCCAGCAGCGTGGGACTAGCGGGGGGATCATTCTCTAGCACAGATACGCAGTATTTT. Protein: CASSVGLAGGSFSSTDTQYF.

This clone appeared a single time. This chain uses TRBV11-3 with TRBJ1-4; the match to TRBD1 covers 9 bases. Trimming took 3 bases from V and 8 from J; bases not matched to a gene: 10. CDR3 length: 16 amino acids. Germline V gene data show CDR1 as SGHNT and CDR2 as YENEEA. CDR3 region: CASSFQTGTGNEKLFF. DNA for the CDR3: TGTGCCAGCAGCTTTCAAACCGGGACAGGGAACGAAAAACTGTTTTTT.

This clone was observed a handful of times. The chain uses TRBV25-1 and TRBJ1-2; 7 bases are a match to TRBD1. From germline, CDR1 is MGHDK and CDR2 SYGVNS. V trimming: 1 base; J trimming: 7 bases; junction bases outside the gene matches: 6. The CDR3 length is 14 residues. The CDR3 is CASSELGRGSGYTF. In DNA, the CDR3 is TGTGCCAGCAGTGAATTGGGCAGGGGGTCTGGCTACACCTTC.

In its sample, this clone was seen a few times. V gene TRBV10-3 combines with J gene TRBJ1-1; 9 bases map to TRBD1. Germline CDR1 ENHRY, CDR2 SYGVKD. The CDR3 runs to 13 residues. With V trimmed by 8 bases and J by 4 bases, 5 bases remained unmatched. CDR3 region: CAIRDRESTEAFF. The CDR3 DNA reads TGTGCCATCCGGGACAGGGAATCCACTGAAGCTTTCTTT.

About this clone itself: Other DNA sequences in this sample translate to the same CDR3. The V call is TRBV29-1, the J call TRBJ2-3; 8 nucleotides align to TRBD2. V dropped 1 base and J dropped 5; count of bases not matched to a gene: 2. Germline-derived CDR1 and CDR2 are SQVTM and ANQGSEA. The CDR3 extends over 13 amino acids. The CDR3 region is CSVEAGGGDTQYF. CDR3 sequence (DNA): TGCAGCGTTGAAGCGGGGGGGGGAGATACGCAGTATTTT.

This clone has just a few counts. This sequence joins TRBV29-1 and TRBJ2-1; a possible D gene is TRBD1 (5 bases). Germline values: CDR1 SQVTM, CDR2 ANQGSEA. The CDR3 spans 14 residues. Trimming left V 6 bases short and J 5 bases short, with 17 bases between. CDR3 bases: TGCAGCGTCACGACGACAGTAGGGGACAATGAGCAGTTCTTC. Its protein is CSVTTTVGDNEQFF.

The chain has TRBV18 and TRBJ1-4; the D gene is possibly TRBD1 (6 bases). V was clipped by 2 bases and J by 8 bases, with 6 bases between them. The CDR3 extends over 12 amino acids. Germline V gives CDR1 KGHSH, CDR2 LQKENI. The CDR3 bases are TGTGCCAGCTCACCAAGGGGGGAAAAACTGTTTTTT. The encoded protein is CASSPRGEKLFF.

The genes are TRBV5-6 and TRBJ2-3; D call uncertain. V was pared by 0 bases and J by 6 bases, with 5 bases between. The length of the CDR3 is 12 residues. Germline V lookup: CDR1 SGHDT, CDR2 YYEEEE. This CDR3 reads CASSLDSDTQYF. The CDR3 DNA reads as TGTGCCAGCAGCTTGGACTCTGATACGCAGTATTTT. Full variable domain (outside the CDR3, taken from reference TRBV5-6 and TRBJ2-3): DAGVTQSPTHLIKTRGQQVTLRCSPKSGHDTVSWYQQALGQGPQFIFQYYEEEERQRGNFPDRFSGHQFPNYSSELNVNALLLGDSALYLCASSLDSDTQYFGPGTRLTVL.